This T cell receptor beta chain was profiled in a study of cytomegalovirus exposure and HLA in healthy donors. General study findings and limits: Most TCR sequences were rare, but some public TCRs occurred in many donors. Indistinguishable V segments, including TRBV6-2 and TRBV6-3, were excluded.

The CDR3 length is 16 residues. CDR1 is MNHEY and CDR2 is SVGAGI in the germline V gene. The junction had 8 bases not matched to a gene; V was cut back by 4 bases and J by 1 base. This clone was counted a few times. What it binds is not known. PCR involved 60 Vbeta and 13 Jbeta primers. Produced via immunoSEQ multiplex PCR; TCRdb's table is partial and in-frame only. This sample has some 200,000 clones, with approximately 80% found just once. Sequencing was performed on PBMCs. J is TRBJ1-1 and V is TRBV6-5, with 8 bases lining up with TRBD1. This receptor was obtained from a woman aged 40-49 years in good health and CMV-seronegative. The CDR3, as DNA: TGTGCCAGCAGTTCACGGCTTGGGACAGGGAACACTGAAGCTTTCTTT. Its translation: CASSSRLGTGNTEAFF.